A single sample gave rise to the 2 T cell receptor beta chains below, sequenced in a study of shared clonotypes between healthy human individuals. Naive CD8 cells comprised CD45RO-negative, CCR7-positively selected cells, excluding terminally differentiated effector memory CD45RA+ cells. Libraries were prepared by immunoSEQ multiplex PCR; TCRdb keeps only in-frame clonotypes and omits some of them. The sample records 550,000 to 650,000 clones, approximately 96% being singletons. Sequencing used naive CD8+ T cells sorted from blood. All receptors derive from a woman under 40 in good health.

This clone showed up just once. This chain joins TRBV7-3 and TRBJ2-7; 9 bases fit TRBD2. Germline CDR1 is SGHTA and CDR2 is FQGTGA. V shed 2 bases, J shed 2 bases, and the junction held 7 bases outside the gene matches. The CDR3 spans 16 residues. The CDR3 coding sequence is TGTGCCAGCAGCTTATACGCTAGCGGGACCGCCTACGAGCAGTACTTC. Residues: CASSLYASGTAYEQYF. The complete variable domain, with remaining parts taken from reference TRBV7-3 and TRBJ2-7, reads GAGVSQTPSNKVTEKGKYVELRCDPISGHTALYWYRQSLGQGPEFLIYFQGTGAADDSGLPNDRFFAVRPEGSVSTLKIQRTERGDSAVYLCASSLYASGTAYEQYFGPGTRLTVT.

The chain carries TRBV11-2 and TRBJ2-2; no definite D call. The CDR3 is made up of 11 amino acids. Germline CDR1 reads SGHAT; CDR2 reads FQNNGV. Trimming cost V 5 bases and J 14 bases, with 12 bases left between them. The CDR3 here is CASSALGPLFF. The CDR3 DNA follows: TGTGCCAGCAGCGCCCTCGGGCCCCTGTTTTTT.